This is a list of T cell receptor beta chains from one sample in a study of T cell responses to AZD1222 COVID-19 vaccine. Using immunoSEQ multiplex PCR, the repertoire was profiled, and TCRdb retains in-frame clones only, with some absent. The sample lists about 110,000 clones, about 88% occurring once. This specimen was peripheral blood, taken on day 0 of AZD1222 vaccination. These receptors were obtained from an adult in good health. The CDR3 runs from the conserved cysteine through the conserved F or W. The order of the fields is D gene, J gene, CDR3 length, V gene, clone size, CDR3 protein, CDR3 DNA. A D gene is named only where the DNA matches it firmly. Part of the rows lack a size; the others show once, few, many or a class for expanded clones.

>-|TRBJ1-2|13|TRBV5-1|-
CASSNTGNYGYTF
TGCGCCAGCAGCAACACAGGGAACTATGGCTACACCTTC
>-|TRBJ1-1|17|TRBV12-5|-
CASGLPTPGSRGAEAFF
TGTGCTAGTGGTTTGCCAACCCCCGGGTCCCGAGGGGCTGAAGCTTTCTTT
>-|TRBJ2-6|17|TRBV10-3|-
CAISELTGSSGANVLTF
TGTGCCATCAGTGAGTTGACAGGTAGCTCTGGGGCCAACGTCCTGACTTTC
>-|TRBJ1-1|14|TRBV9|-
CASSVGESNTEAFF
TGTGCCAGCAGCGTAGGGGAAAGTAACACTGAAGCTTTCTTT
>-|TRBJ2-1|14|TRBV7-8|-
CASSFDSSYNEQFF
TGTGCCAGCAGCTTCGATAGCTCCTACAATGAGCAGTTCTTC
>-|TRBJ1-5|12|TRBV18|-
CASSPSGQPQHF
TGTGCCAGCTCACCTTCGGGGCAGCCCCAGCATTTT
>TRBD2|TRBJ2-7|14|TRBV9|-
CASSVGLAGYEQYF
TGTGCCAGCAGCGTTGGGCTAGCGGGGTACGAGCAGTACTTC
>-|TRBJ1-6|17|TRBV27|-
CASSIRQVRSYNSPLHF
TGTGCCAGCAGTATAAGACAGGTTCGCTCCTATAATTCACCCCTCCACTTT
>-|TRBJ1-2|13|TRBV2|few
CASSGQGTKIYTF
TGTGCCAGCAGTGGGCAAGGAACCAAAATCTACACCTTC
>-|TRBJ2-1|11|TRBV11-2|-
CASSGGLEQFF
TGTGCCAGCAGCGGAGGGCTTGAGCAGTTCTTC
>TRBD1|TRBJ2-3|14|TRBV29-1|once
CSVDGQGATDTQYF
TGCAGCGTTGACGGACAGGGGGCAACAGATACGCAGTATTTT
>TRBD1|TRBJ1-2|15|TRBV25-1|-
CASSAPRQGSRGYTF
TGTGCCAGCAGTGCCCCTCGACAGGGGTCTCGAGGCTACACCTTC
>-|TRBJ2-7|15|TRBV6-2/TRBV6-3|-
CASSSAGQERNEQYF
TGTGCCAGCAGCTCAGCGGGACAGGAACGAAACGAGCAGTACTTC
>-|TRBJ2-1|15|TRBV11-1|-
CASSPGGTRSDEQFF
TGTGCCAGCAGCCCCGGTGGGACAAGAAGCGATGAGCAGTTCTTC
>TRBD1|TRBJ1-2|14|TRBV19|-
CASSSDRGPYGYTF
TGTGCCAGTAGTTCGGACAGGGGGCCCTATGGCTACACCTTC
>-|TRBJ1-1|13|TRBV18|-
CASSPWAGAEAFF
TGTGCCAGCTCACCGTGGGCAGGGGCTGAAGCTTTCTTT
>TRBD1|TRBJ1-2|20|TRBV7-8|-
CASSLRDRDAVAVGTYGYTF
TGTGCCAGCAGCCTACGGGACAGGGATGCGGTTGCTGTTGGGACCTATGGCTACACCTTC
>-|TRBJ2-3|20|TRBV24-1|-
CATSGNPRGTSGRSTDTQYF
TGTGCCACCAGTGGGAACCCCCGAGGTACTAGTGGGCGGTCCACAGATACGCAGTATTTT
>-|TRBJ1-5|15|TRBV6-5|-
CASSRTVTGNQPQHF
TGTGCCAGCAGCCGGACAGTGACGGGCAATCAGCCCCAGCATTTT
>TRBD2|TRBJ2-3|15|TRBV6-4|-
CASRASGGTTDTQYF
TGTGCCAGCAGAGCTAGCGGGGGCACCACAGATACGCAGTATTTT
>TRBD1|TRBJ1-1|13|TRBV7-9|-
CVLPGQGARGAFF
TGTGTCCTACCCGGACAGGGGGCTAGGGGAGCTTTCTTT
>TRBD2|TRBJ2-1|13|TRBV18|-
CASSLGLVDEQFF
TGTGCCAGCTCACTGGGACTAGTCGATGAGCAGTTCTTC
>TRBD1|TRBJ2-2|15|TRBV3-1/TRBV3-2|-
CASSATGGGTGELFF
TGTGCCAGCAGCGCAACAGGGGGCGGCACCGGGGAGCTGTTTTTT